This T cell receptor (beta chain) emerged from a study of identical twins. TCRdb processed the 5' RACE reads anew with MiXCR; each CDR3 protein has one entry. In the table there are about 790,000 distinct CDR3 sequences, roughly 18% of which are singletons. The V gene lost 0 bases and the J gene lost 5 bases, with 13 bases spanning the gap. CDR3 length: 14 residues. Germline values: CDR1 DFQATT, CDR2 SNEGSKA (reference sequence). This clonotype was observed many times. These data also featured in a second study, about T cells expressing NK-cell markers.

Sample: PBMCs. The clonotype comes from a young woman in good health. This rearrangement joins TRBV20-1 to TRBJ2-5; D not certain. The CDR3 DNA follows: TGCAGTGCTAGAGAGCTACCAGGAGTGGAGACCCAGTACTTC. Translated, it gives CSARELPGVETQYF.